The 4 T cell receptor beta chains listed next were all sequenced from one sample in a study of blood T cell repertoires in COVID-19. The assay was immunoSEQ multiplex PCR, and TCRdb's table has in-frame clones only and misses some. The data show roughly 290,000 clones, around four fifths seen once. The specimen sequenced was peripheral blood. The source of these receptors is a woman aged 50 to 60 with active or convalescent COVID-19.

This chain connects TRBV2 to TRBJ2-5; 11 nucleotides agree with TRBD1. The V gene end was trimmed by 4 bases and the J gene end by 4 bases; junction bases not matched to a gene: 2. This CDR3 contains 14 residues. Germline V gene sequence: CDR1 SNHLY, CDR2 FYNNEI. CDR3 sequence reads: CASSGTGGGETQYF. The DNA for the CDR3 is TGTGCCAGCAGTGGGACAGGGGGCGGAGAGACCCAGTACTTC.

The V gene is TRBV19, the J gene TRBJ2-1; 10 bases map to TRBD1. This CDR3 is 17 amino acids long. Trimming removed 0 bases from V and 7 bases from J; junction bases left unmatched: 9. The germline V gene encodes CDR1 LNHDA and CDR2 SQIVND (reference sequence). DNA of the CDR3: TGTGCCAGTAGTATAGATCTATCCGGGACAGGGGCGAATGAGCAGTTCTTC. Encoded protein: CASSIDLSGTGANEQFF.

The chain recombines TRBV3-1 (or the pseudogene TRBV3-2) with TRBJ1-3; D is perhaps TRBD1 (6 bases). Germline V CDR1 and CDR2: LGHDT, YNNKEL (reference sequence). V lost 4 bases to trimming and J lost 2 bases, with 9 bases between them. The CDR3 is 14 residues long. The DNA for the CDR3 is TGTGCCAGCAGCCTGGGGGCCCCTGGAAACACCATATATTTT. Its protein is CASSLGAPGNTIYF.

The gene calls are TRBV9 and TRBJ1-3; TRBD1 is a possible D gene (5 bases). The V and J ends lost 3 bases and 4 bases respectively, with 14 bases between them. The CDR3 runs 15 residues. Germline lookup yields CDR1 SGDLS and CDR2 YYNGEE. CDR3 sequence: CASSERGTLGNTIYF. The CDR3, as DNA: TGTGCCAGCAGCGAACGGGGGACGCTAGGAAACACCATATATTTT.